This TCR beta chain emerged from a study of Graves' ophthalmopathy and Graves' hyperthyroidism. This clonotype was seen many times. V shed 5 bases and J 2 bases; nucleotides not matched to a gene: 13. The CDR3 has 18 amino acids. Per the germline V gene, CDR1 is SEHNR and CDR2 is FQNEAQ (reference sequence). The authors enrolled newly diagnosed hyperthyroidism patients aged 18 to 65 with under 2 months' duration. Other autoimmune diseases, uncontrolled infections, pregnancy and lactation each led to patient exclusion. The PBMCs originated from roughly 9.6 ml of fresh peripheral blood. As the template, RNA transcripts were used to amplify TCR beta CDR3 regions. Amplification began with first-round RT-PCR using HTBI primers, then second-round multiplex PCR was performed. One entry per CDR3 protein results from TCRdb running MiXCR on the multiplex PCR reads. The sample carries almost 40,000 distinct CDR3 sequences, approximately 46% recorded once.

The origin of this receptor is an adult woman with stable Graves' hyperthyroidism. What was sequenced was peripheral blood. This rearrangement joins TRBV7-9 to TRBJ1-2; 11 bases are a match to TRBD1. Here the CDR3 reads CASSRIAGTGGPNYGYTF. DNA of the CDR3: TGTGCCAGCAGCCGAATCGCCGGGACAGGGGGGCCAAACTATGGCTACACCTTC.